One sample yielded the 14 T cell receptor beta chains listed below, sequenced in a study of cytomegalovirus exposure and HLA in healthy donors. With 60 Vbeta and 13 Jbeta primers, the PCR was carried out. Profiled with immunoSEQ multiplex PCR; TCRdb holds only in-frame clones, not every one. The sample carries some 150,000 clones, 70% to 90% recorded once. The source material was PBMCs. These receptors came from a woman aged 18-29 years in good health and CMV-seronegative.

The chain combines TRBV30 with TRBJ1-2; D unresolved. This CDR3 contains 12 residues. Germline-derived CDR1 and CDR2 are GTSNPN and SVGIG (reference sequence). The V and J ends lost 7 bases and 2 bases respectively, with 11 bases between them. CDR3 in amino acids: CALTGRNYGYTF. The CDR3 region has the DNA TGTGCCTTGACTGGGAGGAACTATGGCTACACCTTC.

CDR3 coding DNA: TGTGCCAGCAGCTTAGCCCTCAGCGGGCGGAACTACGAGCAGTACTTC. Protein product: CASSLALSGRNYEQYF. The rearrangement links TRBV11-2 to TRBJ2-7; weak D call: TRBD2 (6 bases). The CDR3 length is 16 residues. Germline assignment: CDR1 SGHAT and CDR2 FQNNGV. With 1 base removed from V and 3 bases from J, the gap between germline ends came to 16 bases.

This chain links TRBV5-1 with TRBJ2-5; weak D call: TRBD1 (5 bases). Germline V lookup: CDR1 SGHRS, CDR2 YFSETQ. The length of the CDR3 is 14 residues. With 1 base removed from V and 1 base from J, the gap between germline ends came to 8 bases. The CDR3 spells CASSLMTVQETQYF. CDR3 bases: TGCGCCAGCAGCTTGATGACAGTCCAAGAGACCCAGTACTTC.

The rearrangement uses TRBV5-1 and TRBJ2-1; perhaps TRBD1 as D (5 bases). V shed 0 bases and J shed 1 base, with 8 bases lying between them. This CDR3 has 15 amino acids. Germline V gives CDR1 SGHRS, CDR2 YFSETQ. In DNA form, the CDR3 reads TGCGCCAGCAGCTTGGCGGCAGGGTCCTACAATGAGCAGTTCTTC. This sequence encodes CASSLAAGSYNEQFF.

This clone has just a few counts. J is TRBJ1-2 and V is TRBV10-3, with 7 bases matching TRBD1. This CDR3 contains 14 residues. Germline-derived CDR1 and CDR2 are ENHRY and SYGVKD. J lost 3 bases, V lost 6 bases, and 7 bases had no gene match. The DNA of the CDR3 is TGTGCCATCAGCCGGGGGACAGCCGACTATGGCTACACCTTC. Translation gives CAISRGTADYGYTF.

This clone has only one observation. The J gene is TRBJ2-7, the V gene TRBV19, with D tentatively TRBD1 (7 bases). The CDR3 length is 12 residues. V gave up 5 bases and J gave up 6 bases, with 11 bases separating them. Germline values: CDR1 LNHDA, CDR2 SQIVND (reference sequence). The CDR3 DNA follows: TGTGCCAGTAGTGCAGGGGGGCGCGAGCAGTACTTC. As protein: CASSAGGREQYF.

J is TRBJ1-2 and V is TRBV7-7; a weak D match, TRBD1 (6 bases). Germline CDR1 reads SSHAT; CDR2 reads FNYEAQ (reference sequence). The CDR3 contains 17 residues. Trimming pared 5 bases from V and 2 bases from J, leaving 21 bases between. The CDR3 protein is CASSPIDRTEANYGYTF. The CDR3 DNA sequence: TGTGCCAGCAGCCCCATCGACCGGACAGAAGCCAACTATGGCTACACCTTC.

The rearrangement joins TRBV6-5 to TRBJ1-2; 9 bases agree with TRBD1. V dropped 2 bases and J dropped 5; count of bases not matched to a gene: 3. From germline, CDR1 is MNHEY and CDR2 SVGAGI. CDR3 length: 14 amino acids. CDR3 bases: TGTGCCAGCAGTTACAACAGGGGGCATTATGGCTACACCTTC. This gives the protein CASSYNRGHYGYTF.

As DNA, the CDR3 is TGCGCCAGCAGCCATAGTGAGGGTCCCCAGTACTTC. Translating gives CASSHSEGPQYF. The chain couples TRBV4-3 to TRBJ2-7; weak D call: TRBD2 (5 bases). The CDR3 extends over 12 amino acids. V shed 3 bases and J shed 10 bases, with 13 bases lying between them. Germline V CDR1 and CDR2: LGHNA, YSLEER.

This clone came up a few times. The chain recombines TRBV11-2 with TRBJ2-5, with 9 bases fitting TRBD2. This CDR3 is built from 13 residues. The germline CDR1 and CDR2 sequences are SGHAT and FQNNGV. With 6 bases clipped from V and 4 bases from J, the junction kept 3 bases outside the gene matches. The chain's CDR3 is CASSSTSGETQYF. Written as DNA, the CDR3 is TGTGCCAGCAGTTCGACTAGCGGAGAGACCCAGTACTTC.

Comment on this clone: It is likely a read error, because the conserved phenylalanine at the end of the CDR3 is missing. It is unclear where the CDR3 begins or ends on the DNA, so no DNA is shown, and the CDR3 is as TCRdb lists it. The chain is built from TRBV19 and TRBJ1-1. Germline V gene lookup returns CDR1 LNHDA and CDR2 SQIVND (reference sequence). Ends included, the CDR3 has 12 residues. CDR3 region: CASSLSQMIGSR.

The rearrangement joins TRBV14 to TRBJ2-5, with 13 bases fitting TRBD2. The CDR3 runs 16 residues. The junction had 5 bases not matched to a gene; V was cut back by 3 bases and J by 4 bases. CDR1 SGHDN and CDR2 FVKESK come from the germline V gene. CDR3 DNA sequence: TGTGCCAGCAGCCATCTGACTAGCGGGGGGCGAGAGACCCAGTACTTC. It codes for CASSHLTSGGRETQYF.

This clone was seen only a few times. The CDR3 DNA follows: TGTGCCAGCAGCCAAGGGCTTAGCGGGGGGACAGATACGCAGTATTTT. Amino acid sequence: CASSQGLSGGTDTQYF. The chain links TRBV4-2 to TRBJ2-3; 10 bases align to TRBD2. CDR3 length: 16 amino acids. V dropped 1 base and J dropped 3; count of bases not matched to a gene: 4. CDR1 is LGHNA, CDR2 YNFKEQ, per germline.

This clone appeared a few times. This chain uses TRBV4-2 with TRBJ2-7; D gene unclear. Trimming removed 5 bases from V and 0 bases from J, with 11 bases in between. Germline CDR1 and CDR2: LGHNA and YNFKEQ. This CDR3 has 14 amino acids. CDR3 in DNA: TGTGCCAGCAGCAAAGGCGAGAGCTCCTACGAGCAGTACTTC. Translated: CASSKGESSYEQYF.